Below, 5 T cell receptor beta chains from the same sample are listed, as sequenced in a study of breast tumors, draining lymph nodes, adjacent tissues. TCRdb fed the multiplex PCR reads into MiXCR, producing one record per CDR3 protein. This table has fewer than 80,000 distinct CDR3 sequences, 40% to 45% appearing once. The material sequenced was breast tumor tissue. The receptors were gathered from a female donor with breast cancer. Some clones in this sample may be carry-over from other donors' samples.

There are many counts of this clonotype. This chain uses TRBV28 with TRBJ2-7, with TRBD1 matching 7 bases. Germline V gives CDR1 MDHEN, CDR2 SYDVKM. V was clipped by 4 bases and J by 0 bases; unmatched bases: 3. The CDR3 spans 14 residues. CDR3 sequence: CASSSGQLSYEQYF. The CDR3 nucleotides read TGTGCCAGCAGTTCGGGACAGCTCTCCTACGAGCAGTACTTC. The entire variable domain, with the rest obtained from reference TRBV28 and TRBJ2-7, is as follows: DVKVTQSSRYLVKRTGEKVFLECVQDMDHENMFWYRQDPGLGLRLIYFSYDVKMKEKGDIPEGYSVSREKKERFSLILESASTNQTSMYLCASSSGQLSYEQYFGPGTRLTVT.

This chain joins TRBV24-1 and TRBJ1-2; D not resolved. CDR1 is KGHDR and CDR2 is SFDVKD in the germline V gene. CDR3 size: 15 residues. V lost 4 bases, J lost 6 bases, and 17 bases lay in between. The CDR3, as DNA: TGTGCCACCAGTGACCCCAGTGGTGGAAAGAATGGCTACACCTTC. Protein: CATSDPSGGKNGYTF.

By sample share, this clonotype is medium-sized. This CDR3 reads CASRSIGEQFF. The CDR3 region has the DNA TGTGCCAGCAGATCTATCGGTGAGCAGTTCTTC. J is TRBJ2-1 and V is TRBV27; D is unclear. The CDR3 covers 11 residues. V dropped 6 bases and J dropped 9 bases, with 9 bases sitting between them. Per the germline V gene, CDR1 is MNHEY and CDR2 is SMNVEV (reference sequence).

About this clonotype: Since the CDR3 does not end with the conserved phenylalanine or tryptophan, this likely comes from a read error. The chain employs TRBV19 and TRBJ2-5; 14 bases line up with TRBD2. Germline V lookup: CDR1 LNHDA, CDR2 SQIVND (reference sequence). The CDR3 spans 18 residues. Trimming at V came to 7 bases and at J to 5 bases, leaving 15 bases not matched to a gene. CDR3 sequence (DNA): TGTGCCAGTACCCCAGGGACTAGCGGGAGTGGATATTCGGAGACCCAGTACTCC. This codes for CASTPGTSGSGYSETQYS.

As concerns this clonotype: The junction departs from germline at one end; a sequencing error may be responsible. The V gene is TRBV5-1, the J gene TRBJ1-4, with D uncertain. Germline loops: CDR1 SGHRS, CDR2 YFSETQ. This CDR3 comprises 15 residues. DNA for the CDR3: TGCGCCAGCAGTTATTTTCAGGTTGGGAATGAAAAACTGCTTTTT. This translates into CASSYFQVGNEKLLF.